This T cell receptor (beta chain) was recovered during a study of blood T cell repertoires in COVID-19. Study-level information: Nucleic acid was either cDNA or gDNA, and it came from T cells, B-cell-depleted T cells, or PBMCs.

CDR3 length: 10 residues. Germline V gives CDR1 GTSNPN, CDR2 SVGIG (reference sequence). V gave up 3 bases and J gave up 7 bases, with 6 bases separating them. Only in-frame clones appear in the TCRdb table, and some are missing; sequencing was by immunoSEQ multiplex PCR. The table records hundreds of thousands of clones, 85% of them present only once. The sample consisted of PBMCs or T cells enriched from blood (not recorded which). This rearrangement joins TRBV30 to TRBJ1-2, with D possibly being TRBD1 (5 bases). This clonotype was obtained from a young woman who had been exposed to COVID-19. CDR3 in amino acids: CAWSGGGYTF. The CDR3 DNA sequence: TGTGCCTGGAGCGGGGGTGGCTACACCTTC.